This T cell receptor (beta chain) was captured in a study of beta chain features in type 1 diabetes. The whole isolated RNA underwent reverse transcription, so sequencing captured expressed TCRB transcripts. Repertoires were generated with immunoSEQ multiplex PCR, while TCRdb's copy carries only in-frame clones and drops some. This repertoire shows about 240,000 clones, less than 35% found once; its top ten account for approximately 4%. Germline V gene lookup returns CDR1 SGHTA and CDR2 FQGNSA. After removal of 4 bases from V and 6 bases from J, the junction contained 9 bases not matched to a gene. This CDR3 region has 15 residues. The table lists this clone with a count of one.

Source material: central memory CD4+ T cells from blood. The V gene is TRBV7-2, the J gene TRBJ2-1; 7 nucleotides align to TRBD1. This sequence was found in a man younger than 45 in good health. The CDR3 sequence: CASSSDRAVRNEQFF. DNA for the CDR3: TGTGCCAGCAGCTCCGACAGGGCGGTACGCAATGAGCAGTTCTTC.